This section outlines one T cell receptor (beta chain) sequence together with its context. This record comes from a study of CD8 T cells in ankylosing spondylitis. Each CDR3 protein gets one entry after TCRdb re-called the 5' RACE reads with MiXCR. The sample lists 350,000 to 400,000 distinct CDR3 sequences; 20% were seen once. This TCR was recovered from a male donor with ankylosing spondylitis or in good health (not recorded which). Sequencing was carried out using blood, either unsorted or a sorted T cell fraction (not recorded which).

CDR3 loop: CASSESLAGVYNEQFF. The CDR3 bases are TGTGCCAGCAGTGAATCCCTAGCGGGGGTATACAATGAGCAGTTCTTC. The V call is TRBV25-1, the J call TRBJ2-1, with 10 bases lining up with TRBD2. V trimming: 1 base; J trimming: 4 bases; junction bases outside the gene matches: 4. The CDR3 extends over 16 amino acids. Germline V gene data show CDR1 as MGHDK and CDR2 as SYGVNS.